This T cell receptor beta chain emerged from a study of siplizumab effects on memory and regulatory T cells. The protocol was immunoSEQ multiplex PCR, while the TCRdb copy is restricted to in-frame clones and leaves out a portion. The table lists over 85,000 clones, around 97% of them singletons. The CDR3 loop spans 13 amino acids. V was cut by 5 bases and J by 1 base, with 8 bases left in between. Germline CDR1 reads SGHAT; CDR2 reads FQNNGV. As to this clone: Antigen: not known.

Unstimulated naive, memory, effector memory and TEMRA subsets underwent sequencing in a few donor pairs. Study observations and caveats: A naive or memory phenotype could not be assigned to roughly 80-95% of the proliferating CD4+ or CD8+ clones.

The chain recombines TRBV11-2 with TRBJ1-1; D remains unclear. The sequence came from a human donor in good health. Sequences were obtained from naive CD4+ T cells sorted from blood. CDR3 amino acids: CASSAGGNTEAFF. The CDR3 DNA reads as TGTGCCAGCAGCGCGGGAGGGAACACTGAAGCTTTCTTT.